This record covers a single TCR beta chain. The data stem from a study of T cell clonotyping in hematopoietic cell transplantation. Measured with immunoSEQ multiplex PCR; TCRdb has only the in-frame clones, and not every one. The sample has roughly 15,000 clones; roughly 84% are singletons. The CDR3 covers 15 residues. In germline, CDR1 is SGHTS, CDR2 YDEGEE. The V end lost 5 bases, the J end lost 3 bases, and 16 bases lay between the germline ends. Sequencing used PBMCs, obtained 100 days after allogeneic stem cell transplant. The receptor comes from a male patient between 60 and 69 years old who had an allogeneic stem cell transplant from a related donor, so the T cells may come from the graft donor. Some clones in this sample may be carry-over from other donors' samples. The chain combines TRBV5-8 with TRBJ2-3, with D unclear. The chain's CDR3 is CASSSYRLGTDTQYF. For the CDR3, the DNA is TGTGCCAGCAGTTCTTATAGGTTAGGAACAGATACGCAGTATTTT.